These 24 T cell receptor beta chains originate from one sample sequenced in a study of CXCR3-negative and CXCR3-positive naive CD8 T cells. TRB cDNA libraries were made by UMI-labeled 5' RACE. Using the 5' RACE reads, TCRdb records one entry per CDR3 protein without DNA. This repertoire includes tens of thousands of distinct CDR3 sequences. Material for sequencing was naive CXCR3- CD8+ T cells from blood. As for subset: CD45RO-CCR7+CD27+CD95- naive CD8+ T cells lacking CXCR3 (TNR3-). The receptors come from a human donor in good health. Some clones in this sample may be carry-over from other donors' samples.

The gene calls are TRBV29-1 and TRBJ1-1; the TCRdb call, TRBD1, lacks DNA for checking. Per germline, CDR1 SQVTM and CDR2 ANQGSEA. CDR3 length: 13 amino acids. CDR3: CSASPPQGGEAFF. Full variable domain (remainder filled in from reference TRBV29-1 and TRBJ1-1): SAVISQKPSRDICQRGTSLTIQCQVDSQVTMMFWYRQQPGQSLTLIATANQGSEATYESGFVIDKFPISRPNLTFSTLTVSNMSPEDSSIYLCSASPPQGGEAFFGQGTRLTVV.

This rearrangement joins TRBV20-1 to TRBJ2-7; TCRdb proposes TRBD1, but this gene call is untestable without DNA. The CDR3 is 15 residues long. In germline, CDR1 is DFQATT, CDR2 SNEGSKA (reference sequence). This CDR3 reads CSVGPRGTDTYEQYF.

The rearrangement uses TRBV20-1 and TRBJ2-7; TCRdb's assignment of TRBD2 cannot be checked, as there is no DNA. This CDR3 is 13 amino acids long. Germline CDR1 and CDR2: DFQATT and SNEGSKA (reference sequence). The CDR3 sequence is CSDRTSGSYEQYF.

The V call is TRBV28, the J call TRBJ2-2; checking the TCRdb D call of TRBD1 is not possible without DNA. CDR3 length equals 16 residues. The V gene's germline CDR1 is MDHEN and CDR2 SYDVKM. CDR3 in amino acids: CASSPTGLNWGGELFF.

The chain combines TRBV12-3 or TRBV12-4 with TRBJ2-1; TCRdb's D call, TRBD1, is unchecked because there is no DNA. This CDR3 region has 17 residues. CDR3 in amino acids: CASGRLGGGGADNEQFF.

The chain has TRBV20-1 and TRBJ1-1; without DNA, the TCRdb call of TRBD1 cannot be checked. The CDR3 loop spans 13 amino acids. Looked up from germline, CDR1 is DFQATT and CDR2 is SNEGSKA (reference sequence). The CDR3: CSARDLGGTEAFF.

The chain combines TRBV28 with TRBJ2-1; absent DNA, TCRdb's TRBD1 call cannot be checked. Per germline, CDR1 MDHEN and CDR2 SYDVKM. CDR3 length: 14 residues. CDR3 protein: CASSPTAGVDEQFF.

CDR3 residues: CASSQERMAGYEQYF. This sequence joins TRBV4-1 and TRBJ2-7. CDR3 length equals 15 residues. The germline CDR1 and CDR2 sequences are MGHRA and YSYEKL.

The rearrangement joins TRBV28 to TRBJ2-7. This CDR3 comprises 11 residues. Per the germline V gene, CDR1 is MDHEN and CDR2 is SYDVKM. Here the CDR3 reads CASSLKYEQYF. The full variable domain, completed using reference TRBV28 and TRBJ2-7, is DVKVTQSSRYLVKRTGEKVFLECVQDMDHENMFWYRQDPGLGLRLIYFSYDVKMKEKGDIPEGYSVSREKKERFSLILESASTNQTSMYLCASSLKYEQYFGPGTRLTVT.

The gene calls are TRBV29-1 and TRBJ2-3. CDR3 length: 13 amino acids. Germline V gene lookup returns CDR1 SQVTM and CDR2 ANQGSEA. The CDR3 loop is CSVGGGSTDTQYF.

V gene TRBV29-1 combines with J gene TRBJ2-2. The CDR3 consists of 15 residues. Per the germline V gene, CDR1 is SQVTM and CDR2 is ANQGSEA. CDR3: CSVEDRHDGFGELFF.

The chain couples TRBV20-1 to TRBJ2-3; TCRdb proposes TRBD1, but this gene call is untestable without DNA. Germline assignment: CDR1 DFQATT and CDR2 SNEGSKA (reference sequence). The CDR3 is made up of 14 amino acids. CDR3 region: CSARDLRGTDTQYF.

V and J are TRBV7-9 and TRBJ2-1; TCRdb outputs TRBD2, but without DNA this stays unchecked. The germline V gene has CDR1 SEHNR and CDR2 FQNEAQ (reference sequence). This CDR3 region has 15 residues. CDR3 sequence: CASRPTSGRADEQFF.

The chain recombines TRBV28 with TRBJ2-5; TCRdb outputs TRBD1, but without DNA this stays unchecked. CDR1 is MDHEN and CDR2 is SYDVKM in the germline V gene. The CDR3 has 16 amino acids. Here the CDR3 reads CASRQTPGQGGETQYF. Using reference TRBV28 and TRBJ2-5 for the parts outside the CDR3, the full variable domain is DVKVTQSSRYLVKRTGEKVFLECVQDMDHENMFWYRQDPGLGLRLIYFSYDVKMKEKGDIPEGYSVSREKKERFSLILESASTNQTSMYLCASRQTPGQGGETQYFGPGTRLLVL.

The chain has TRBV10-2 and TRBJ2-7; TCRdb proposes TRBD1, but this gene call is untestable without DNA. Germline V CDR1 and CDR2: WSHSY, SAAADI. The CDR3 covers 14 residues. This CDR3 reads CASSESDREGEQYF.

This chain links TRBV7-8 with TRBJ1-1; TCRdb picks TRBD1, but there is no DNA to check that call. CDR1 and CDR2 from the germline V gene are SGHVS and FQNEAQ. This CDR3 comprises 14 residues. The CDR3 loop is CASGSRGVNTEAFF. Together with reference TRBV7-8 and TRBJ1-1, the CDR3 gives the full variable domain: GAGVSQSPRYKVAKRGQDVALRCDPISGHVSLFWYQQALGQGPEFLTYFQNEAQLDKSGLPSDRFFAERPEGSVSTLKIQRTQQEDSAVYLCASGSRGVNTEAFFGQGTRLTVV.

This chain joins TRBV29-1 and TRBJ2-7; checking the TCRdb D call of TRBD1 is not possible without DNA. Germline V gives CDR1 SQVTM, CDR2 ANQGSEA. The CDR3 covers 14 residues. CDR3 protein: CSVEDKDRGYEQYF.

CDR3: CASSQDRGPGETQYF. The chain uses TRBV4-2 and TRBJ2-5; no DNA is available, so the TRBD1 call from TCRdb remains unchecked. Germline CDR1 is LGHNA and CDR2 is YNFKEQ. The CDR3 is made up of 15 amino acids.

This clonotype is classed as medium-sized by frequency. V and J are TRBV4-1 and TRBJ1-5; lacking DNA, the TRBD1 call made by TCRdb goes unchecked. This CDR3 comprises 14 residues. Germline loops: CDR1 MGHRA, CDR2 YSYEKL. CDR3 amino acids: CASSPRQGDQPQHF.

This chain joins TRBV7-9 and TRBJ2-2. The CDR3 contains 14 residues. The germline gives CDR1 SEHNR, CDR2 FQNEAQ (reference sequence). CDR3 region: CASSLVVLTRELFF.

The J gene is TRBJ2-5, the V gene TRBV29-1; with no DNA, the TCRdb D assignment of TRBD1 cannot be verified. This CDR3 spans 14 amino acids. Germline-derived CDR1 and CDR2 are SQVTM and ANQGSEA. The CDR3 protein is CSVEAGDGKETQYF.

The chain joins TRBV12-3 or TRBV12-4 to TRBJ2-3; checking the TCRdb D call of TRBD2 is not possible without DNA. The CDR3 runs to 17 residues. This chain's CDR3 is CASSTQRGLAGGNTQYF.

The V call is TRBV11-2, the J call TRBJ1-2; TCRdb picks TRBD1, but there is no DNA to check that call. This CDR3 contains 14 residues. Germline CDR1 is SGHAT and CDR2 is FQNNGV. CDR3 region: CASSDLGRGYGYTF.

The chain carries TRBV29-1 and TRBJ1-1; TCRdb designates TRBD1, a call that cannot be tested without DNA. CDR1 and CDR2 (germline): SQVTM, ANQGSEA. The CDR3 is made up of 14 amino acids. CDR3 sequence: CSVDGGRTAVEAFF.